The table lists the clone carrying this TCR beta chain with many counts. Its antigen remains unidentified. Preparation of the unsorted libraries drew on 2 million PBMCs stored at -80 C. A 10-nucleotide random UMI tagged transcripts in template-switch 5'RACE cDNA synthesis. TCRdb used MiXCR to reprocess the 5' RACE reads, holding one entry per CDR3 protein. The sample consists of 50,000 to 55,000 distinct CDR3 sequences, around a tenth of them appearing once. Germline values: CDR1 ENHRY, CDR2 SYGVKD. This CDR3 has 14 amino acids. V lost 8 bases, J lost 4 bases, and 17 bases lay in between. This sample was included in a study of neurological immune-mediated disorders. Study-level points and caveats: CDR3 amino acid sequences found in expanded clones were never shared across subjects, suggesting private repertoires in all groups.

The sequence was obtained from a man in his 70s with HTLV-1-associated myelopathy (HAM/TSP). This chain links TRBV10-3 with TRBJ1-1, with D possibly being TRBD1 (5 bases). Sequencing was performed on PBMCs. CDR3 coding DNA: TGTGCCATCGGGGCCGGGACCTACAGCACTGAAGCTTTCTTT. It is translated as CAIGAGTYSTEAFF.